Below are 14 T cell receptor beta chains sequenced from a single sample in a study of CD4+ T cells in melanoma. Data came from immunoSEQ multiplex PCR; TCRdb stores just in-frame clones and leaves some out. The sample yields about 140,000 clones, around 90% seen once. Receptors were obtained from a human donor with melanoma.

The chain carries TRBV11-3 and TRBJ2-2; D not resolved. Germline loops: CDR1 SGHNT, CDR2 YENEEA. The length of the CDR3 is 13 residues. Between the trimmed V and J ends, which lost 2 bases and 4 bases, there was a span of 5 bases. The CDR3 DNA follows: TGTGCCAGCAGCTTAAGGGTCACCGGGGAGCTGTTTTTT. It translates to CASSLRVTGELFF.

V and J are TRBV1 and TRBJ2-1; TRBD1 is the table's D call, not checked against the DNA. TRBV1 is termed a pseudogene. This CDR3 is built from 18 residues. CDR3 nucleotides: TGCACCAGCAGCCATCGTGTCCCTCACAGGGCTATCTCCGATGAGCAGTTCTTC. It codes for CTSSHRVPHRAISDEQFF.

The CDR3 DNA is TGCGCCAGCAGCTGGGAGCCTATGAACACTGAAGCTTTCTTT. It codes for CASSWEPMNTEAFF. The chain is built from TRBV5-1 and TRBJ1-1; D call uncertain. Per germline, CDR1 SGHRS and CDR2 YFSETQ. This CDR3 has 14 amino acids. Trimming removed 3 bases from V and 0 bases from J, with 9 bases in between.

This clone appeared once. Distinct nucleotide sequences in the sample also encode this CDR3. The V call is TRBV7-8, the J call TRBJ2-7, with TRBD1 matching 9 bases. Germline trimming cut 5 bases from V and 3 bases from J; bases unmatched to any gene: 5. From germline, CDR1 is SGHVS and CDR2 FQNEAQ. The CDR3 has 14 amino acids. The CDR3 sequence: CASSRTGGSYEQYF. The CDR3 region has the DNA TGTGCCAGCAGCCGAACAGGGGGCAGCTACGAGCAGTACTTC. The variable domain in full, with the rest retrieved from reference TRBV7-8 and TRBJ2-7, is GAGVSQSPRYKVAKRGQDVALRCDPISGHVSLFWYQQALGQGPEFLTYFQNEAQLDKSGLPSDRFFAERPEGSVSTLKIQRTQQEDSAVYLCASSRTGGSYEQYFGPGTRLTVT.

The gene calls are TRBV15 and TRBJ1-5; 10 bases map to TRBD1. This CDR3 has 17 residues. V was pared by 3 bases and J by 6 bases, with 11 bases of the junction left unmatched. Germline CDR1 and CDR2: LNHNV and YYDKDF (reference sequence). The CDR3 spells CATSRSVTGTGVQPQHF. For the CDR3, the DNA is TGTGCCACCAGCAGGAGTGTCACCGGGACAGGGGTTCAGCCCCAGCATTTT.

The chain links TRBV7-9 to TRBJ2-5, with D unresolved. Trimming stripped 5 bases from V and 5 bases from J, with 12 bases between. Germline V lookup: CDR1 SEHNR, CDR2 FQNEAQ (reference sequence). This CDR3 is 13 amino acids long. The CDR3 DNA follows: TGTGCCAGCAGCGACCGCCGGTTGGAGACCCAGTACTTC. Its translation: CASSDRRLETQYF.

This chain connects TRBV2 to TRBJ1-5, with D hard to call. Germline CDR1 and CDR2: SNHLY and FYNNEI. The CDR3 is made up of 14 amino acids. Deletions cut 3 bases from V and 3 bases from J, with 9 bases between. The CDR3, as DNA: TGTGCCAGCAGTGACAGAGCTAACAATCAGCCCCAGCATTTT. Amino acid sequence: CASSDRANNQPQHF.

CDR3 protein: CASSFGEDDSPLHF. CDR3 nucleotide sequence: TGCGCCAGCAGCTTCGGGGAAGATGATTCACCCCTCCACTTT. The V and J genes are TRBV5-1 and TRBJ1-6, with D uncertain. The CDR3 contains 14 residues. V lost 2 bases, J lost 8 bases, and 11 bases lay in between. The germline V gene encodes CDR1 SGHRS and CDR2 YFSETQ.

This CDR3 is CASSLGGYNEQFF. The CDR3 DNA reads as TGTGCCAGCAGCTTGGGGGGCTACAATGAGCAGTTCTTC. The V call is TRBV5-4, the J call TRBJ2-1; D call uncertain. The germline V gene has CDR1 SGHNT and CDR2 YYREEE (reference sequence). The CDR3 has 13 amino acids. V lost 0 bases, J lost 3 bases, and 4 bases lay in between.

This rearrangement joins TRBV6-1 to TRBJ2-7; D call uncertain. Germline assignment: CDR1 MNHNS and CDR2 SASEGT. Trimming pared 5 bases from V and 9 bases from J, leaving 11 bases between. The CDR3 extends over 11 amino acids. CDR3 DNA sequence: TGTGCCAGCAGTCCTAGTTTTGGGCAGTACTTC. This gives the protein CASSPSFGQYF.

V usage is TRBV7-2 and J usage is TRBJ1-3, with D possibly matching TRBD1 (6 bases). Germline V gene sequence: CDR1 SGHTA, CDR2 FQGNSA. This CDR3 comprises 15 residues. V was cut by 3 bases and J by 4 bases, with 13 bases left in between. The CDR3 coding sequence is TGTGCCAGCAGCTTCATAGGGACAACCGGAAACACCATATATTTT. Protein product: CASSFIGTTGNTIYF.

The genes are TRBV6-5 and TRBJ1-3, with D unresolved. CDR3 size: 15 residues. Deletions cut 0 bases from V and 1 base from J, with 7 bases between. Germline CDR1 reads MNHEY; CDR2 reads SVGAGI. Written as DNA, the CDR3 is TGTGCCAGCAGTTACTCGAGCAGGTCTGGAAACACCATATATTTT. Its protein is CASSYSSRSGNTIYF.

This chain joins TRBV10-2 and TRBJ2-3, with D possibly TRBD2 on 5 matching bases. V was cut by 5 bases and J by 0 bases, with 9 bases left in between. The CDR3 sequence is 14 residues long. Per the germline V gene, CDR1 is WSHSY and CDR2 is SAAADI. The chain's CDR3 is CASSWTASTDTQYF. CDR3 nucleotides: TGCGCCAGCAGTTGGACTGCAAGCACAGATACGCAGTATTTT.

This chain links TRBV5-1 with TRBJ2-3; D may be TRBD2 (5 bases). Per germline, CDR1 SGHRS and CDR2 YFSETQ. The CDR3 contains 14 residues. With 2 bases removed from V and 2 bases from J, the gap between germline ends came to 9 bases. CDR3 bases: TGCGCCAGCAGCTTTCGGGAACCCACAGATACGCAGTATTTT. Its translation: CASSFREPTDTQYF.